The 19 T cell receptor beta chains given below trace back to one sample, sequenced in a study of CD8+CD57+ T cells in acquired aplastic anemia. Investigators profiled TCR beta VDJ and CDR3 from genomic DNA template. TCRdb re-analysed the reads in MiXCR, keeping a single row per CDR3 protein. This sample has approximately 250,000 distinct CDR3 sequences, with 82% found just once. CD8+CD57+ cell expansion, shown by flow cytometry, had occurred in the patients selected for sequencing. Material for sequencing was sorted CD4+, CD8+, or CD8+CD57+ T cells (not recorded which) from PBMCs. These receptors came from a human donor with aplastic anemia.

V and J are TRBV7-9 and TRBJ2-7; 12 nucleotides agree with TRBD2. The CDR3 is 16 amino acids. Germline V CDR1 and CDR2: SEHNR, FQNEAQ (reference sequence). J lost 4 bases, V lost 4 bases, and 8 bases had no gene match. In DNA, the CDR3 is TGTGCCAGCAGCTCTGCGACTAGCGGGAGTTGGTACGAGCAGTACTTC. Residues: CASSSATSGSWYEQYF.

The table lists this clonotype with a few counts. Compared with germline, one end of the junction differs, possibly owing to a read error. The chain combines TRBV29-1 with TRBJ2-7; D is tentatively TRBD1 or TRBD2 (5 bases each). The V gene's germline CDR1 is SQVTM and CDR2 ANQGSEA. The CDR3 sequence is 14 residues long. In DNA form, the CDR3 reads TGCGGCGTTCAGGGACGGGTCCCGGCTGATGAGCAGTACTTC. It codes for CGVQGRVPADEQYF.

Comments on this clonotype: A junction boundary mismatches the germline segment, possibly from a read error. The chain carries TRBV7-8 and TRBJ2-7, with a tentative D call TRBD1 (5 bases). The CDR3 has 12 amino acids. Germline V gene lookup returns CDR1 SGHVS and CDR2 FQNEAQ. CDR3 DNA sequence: TGTGCCAGCATCTTAGATGGGGCCGAGCAGTACTTC. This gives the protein CASILDGAEQYF.

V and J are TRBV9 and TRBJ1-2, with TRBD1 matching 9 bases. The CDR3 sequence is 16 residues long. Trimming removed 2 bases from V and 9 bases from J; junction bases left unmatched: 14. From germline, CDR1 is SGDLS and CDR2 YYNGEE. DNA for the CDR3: TGTGCCAGCAGCGTGGAGGGGGGACAGGGCGGAAATAGCTACACCTTC. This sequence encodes CASSVEGGQGGNSYTF.

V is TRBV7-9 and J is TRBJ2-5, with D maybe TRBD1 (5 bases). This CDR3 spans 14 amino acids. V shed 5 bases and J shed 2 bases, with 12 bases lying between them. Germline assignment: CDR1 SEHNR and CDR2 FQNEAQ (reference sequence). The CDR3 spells CASSRGSKQETQYF. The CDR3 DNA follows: TGTGCCAGCAGCAGGGGCTCCAAGCAAGAGACCCAGTACTTC.

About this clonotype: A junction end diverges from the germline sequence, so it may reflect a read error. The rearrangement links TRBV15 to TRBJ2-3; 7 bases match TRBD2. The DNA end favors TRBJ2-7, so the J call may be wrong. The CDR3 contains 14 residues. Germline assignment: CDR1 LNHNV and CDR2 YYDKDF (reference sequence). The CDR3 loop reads CASSVAGLAYAQYF. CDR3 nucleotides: TGTGCCAGCAGCGTAGCGGGCCTAGCCTATGCGCAGTACTTC.

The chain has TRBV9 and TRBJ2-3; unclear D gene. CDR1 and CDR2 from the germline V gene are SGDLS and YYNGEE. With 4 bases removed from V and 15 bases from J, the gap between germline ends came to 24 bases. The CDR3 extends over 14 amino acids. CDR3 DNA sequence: TGTGCCAGCAGCACACCGAGTGGAGACGAGCAGTACTATTTT. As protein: CASSTPSGDEQYYF.

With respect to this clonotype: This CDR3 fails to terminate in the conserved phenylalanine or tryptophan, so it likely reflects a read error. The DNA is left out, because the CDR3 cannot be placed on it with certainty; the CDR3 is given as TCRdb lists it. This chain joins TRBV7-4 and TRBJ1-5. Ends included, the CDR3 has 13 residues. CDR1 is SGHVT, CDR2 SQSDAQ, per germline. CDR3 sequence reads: CASSVLGALAQPS.

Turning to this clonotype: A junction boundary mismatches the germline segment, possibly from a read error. In nucleotides, the CDR3 is TGTGCCAGCAGCTTTGCAGGAGGCCCCGGTAGGCATGATCAGTTCTTC. Protein product: CASSFAGGPGRHDQFF. The J gene is TRBJ2-1, the V gene TRBV7-8; maybe TRBD2 (5 bases). Germline assignment: CDR1 SGHVS and CDR2 FQNEAQ. The CDR3 extends over 16 amino acids.

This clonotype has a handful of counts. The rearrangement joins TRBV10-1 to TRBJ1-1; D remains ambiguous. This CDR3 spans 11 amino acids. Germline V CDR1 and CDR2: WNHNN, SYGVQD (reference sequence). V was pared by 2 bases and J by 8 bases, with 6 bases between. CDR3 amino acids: CASSEVPEAFF. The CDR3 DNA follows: TGCGCCAGCAGTGAGGTCCCCGAAGCTTTCTTT.

The CDR3 coding sequence is TGTGCCAGCAGCCCAAGACAGGGAGGTGCGTACACTGAAGCTTTCTTT. Protein sequence: CASSPRQGGAYTEAFF. The chain combines TRBV7-2 with TRBJ1-1; 7 nucleotides align to TRBD1. J lost 3 bases, V lost 5 bases, and 12 bases had no gene match. Germline CDR1 and CDR2: SGHTA and FQGNSA. The CDR3 consists of 16 residues.

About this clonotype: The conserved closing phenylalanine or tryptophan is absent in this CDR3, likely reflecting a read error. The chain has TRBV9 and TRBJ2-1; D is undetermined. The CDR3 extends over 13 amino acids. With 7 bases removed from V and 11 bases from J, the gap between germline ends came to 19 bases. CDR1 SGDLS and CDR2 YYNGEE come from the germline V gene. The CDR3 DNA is TGTGCCAGCGGAATAGCTGGGAACATTCAGCAGTTCGTC. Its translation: CASGIAGNIQQFV.

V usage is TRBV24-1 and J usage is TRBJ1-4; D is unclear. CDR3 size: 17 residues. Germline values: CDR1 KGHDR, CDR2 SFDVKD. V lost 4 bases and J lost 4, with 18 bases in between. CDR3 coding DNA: TGTGCCACCAGTGAGAATTCAGCAGAGCAAATTAATGAAAAACTGTTTTTT. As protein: CATSENSAEQINEKLFF.

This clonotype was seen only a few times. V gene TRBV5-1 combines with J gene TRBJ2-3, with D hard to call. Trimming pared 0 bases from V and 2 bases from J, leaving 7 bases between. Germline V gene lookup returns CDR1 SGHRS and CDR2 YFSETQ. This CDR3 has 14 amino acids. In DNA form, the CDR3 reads TGCGCCAGCAGCTTGGCCTCTTTCACAGATACGCAGTATTTT. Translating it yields CASSLASFTDTQYF.

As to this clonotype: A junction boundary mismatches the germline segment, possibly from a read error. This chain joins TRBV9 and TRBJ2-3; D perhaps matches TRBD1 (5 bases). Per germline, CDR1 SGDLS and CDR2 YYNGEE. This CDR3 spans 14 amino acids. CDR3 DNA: TGTGCCAGCAGCGTAGGGGGCGATACGCAGTATTTGGATTTT. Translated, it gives CASSVGGDTQYLDF.

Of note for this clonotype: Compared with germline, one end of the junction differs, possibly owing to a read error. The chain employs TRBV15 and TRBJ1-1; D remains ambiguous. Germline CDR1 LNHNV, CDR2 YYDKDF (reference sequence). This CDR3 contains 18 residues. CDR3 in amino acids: CATSRRRGQKVSRTEACF. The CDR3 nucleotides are TGTGCCACCAGCAGACGCCGTGGGCAAAAAGTTTCGAGGACTGAAGCATGCTTT.

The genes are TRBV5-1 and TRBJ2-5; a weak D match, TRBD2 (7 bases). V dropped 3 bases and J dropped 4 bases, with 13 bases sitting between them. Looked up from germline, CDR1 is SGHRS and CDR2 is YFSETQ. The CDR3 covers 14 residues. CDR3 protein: CASSSSGGRETQYF. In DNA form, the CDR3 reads TGCGCCAGCAGCTCCTCGGGGGGCAGAGAGACCCAGTACTTC.

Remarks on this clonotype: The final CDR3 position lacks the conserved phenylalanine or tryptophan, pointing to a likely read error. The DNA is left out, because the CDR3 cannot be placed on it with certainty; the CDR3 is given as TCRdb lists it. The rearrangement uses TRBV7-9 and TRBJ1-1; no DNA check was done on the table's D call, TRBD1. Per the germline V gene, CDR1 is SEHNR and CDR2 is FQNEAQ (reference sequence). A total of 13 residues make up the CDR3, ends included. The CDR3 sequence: CASSPANRDLSFC.

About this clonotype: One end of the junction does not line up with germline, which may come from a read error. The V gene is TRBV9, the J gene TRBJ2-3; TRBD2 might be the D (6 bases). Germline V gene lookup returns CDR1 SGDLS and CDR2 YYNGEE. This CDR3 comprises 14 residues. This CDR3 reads CASSFTGGPSYEHF. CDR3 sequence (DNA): TGTGCCAGCAGCTTCACCGGAGGGCCGTCCTACGAGCATTTT.